Following are 22 T cell receptor beta chains from one sample sequenced in a study of blood T cell repertoires in COVID-19 (TCRdb year 2020). Preparation of the library involved the immunoSEQ multiplex PCR assay. TCRdb carries this immuneACCESS record with in-frame sequences only. Its versions omit some clonotypes, under half of them owing to an unresolved V gene in the studies checked, with the rest unexplained. The sample table contains tens of thousands of clones; only one count was recorded for roughly 74% of them. Clones ranked in the top ten supply roughly 16% of the sample. Source material: peripheral blood. These receptors all come from a human donor in a cohort sampled during active COVID-19.

A remark on this clone: The junction departs from germline at one end; a sequencing error may be responsible. The gene calls are TRBV7-7 and TRBJ2-5; 11 bases match TRBD2. Per the germline V gene, CDR1 is SSHAT and CDR2 is FNYEAQ (reference sequence). CDR3 length: 17 residues. CDR3 in DNA: TGTGCTAGCAGCCGCAGCGTTAGCGGGAGGGCGGTAGAGACCCAGTACTTC. As protein: CASSRSVSGRAVETQYF.

The chain is built from TRBV7-9 and TRBJ2-7, with D possibly being TRBD2 (6 bases). The CDR3 runs 16 residues. Germline CDR1 is SEHNR and CDR2 is FQNEAQ (reference sequence). With 4 bases removed from V and 6 bases from J, the gap between germline ends came to 22 bases. DNA of the CDR3: TGTGCCAGCAGCTCCCTCACTACTAGCCAAATACGCGAGCAGTACTTC. The encoded protein is CASSSLTTSQIREQYF. Based on the CDR3 plus reference TRBV7-9 and TRBJ2-7, the full variable domain is DTGVSQNPRHKITKRGQNVTFRCDPISEHNRLYWYRQTLGQGPEFLTYFQNEAQLEKSRLLSDRFSAERPKGSFSTLEIQRTEQGDSAMYLCASSSLTTSQIREQYFGPGTRLTVT.

This clone was counted a single time. This chain uses TRBV7-2 with TRBJ2-5; D unresolved. Germline V gene lookup returns CDR1 SGHTA and CDR2 FQGNSA. The CDR3 sequence is 13 residues long. Trimming shortened V by 3 bases and J by 6 bases, and 11 bases separated the two germline ends. Here the CDR3 DNA reads TGTGCCAGCAGCTTGGGCTTAAGGCAGACCCAGTACTTC. Protein sequence: CASSLGLRQTQYF. Supplemented by reference TRBV7-2 and TRBJ2-5, the full variable domain reads GAGVSQSPSNKVTEKGKDVELRCDPISGHTALYWYRQSLGQGLEFLIYFQGNSAPDKSGLPSDRFSAERTGGSVSTLTIQRTQQEDSAVYLCASSLGLRQTQYFGPGTRLLVL.

This chain uses TRBV7-8 with TRBJ1-2; D is possibly TRBD1 (6 bases). This CDR3 has 15 residues. V was cut by 4 bases and J by 8 bases, with 20 bases left in between. Germline CDR1 SGHVS, CDR2 FQNEAQ. The CDR3 region is CASSSKDAEDRGYTF. As DNA, the CDR3 is TGTGCCAGCAGCTCAAAAGACGCCGAGGACAGAGGCTACACCTTC.

The chain links TRBV5-1 to TRBJ2-7, with no clear D. V was cut by 0 bases and J by 6 bases, with 10 bases left in between. This CDR3 is built from 13 residues. Per germline, CDR1 SGHRS and CDR2 YFSETQ. The CDR3 bases are TGCGCCAGCAGCTTGGGAGTAGATCTCGAGCAGTACTTC. Its protein is CASSLGVDLEQYF.

The rearrangement links TRBV30 to TRBJ2-5, with D possibly TRBD1 on 5 matching bases. The V and J ends lost 1 base and 4 bases respectively, with 16 bases between them. The CDR3 is 15 amino acids. Germline lookup yields CDR1 GTSNPN and CDR2 SVGIG (reference sequence). This chain's CDR3 is CAWSGQGAARETQYF. CDR3 DNA sequence: TGTGCCTGGAGTGGACAAGGGGCGGCTAGAGAGACCCAGTACTTC.

The chain links TRBV27 to TRBJ2-7, with TRBD2 matching over 14 bases. From germline, CDR1 is MNHEY and CDR2 SMNVEV (reference sequence). The length of the CDR3 is 18 residues. V was clipped by 3 bases and J by 7 bases; unmatched bases: 14. CDR3 DNA: TGTGCCAGCAGTTTTGGGACTAGCGGGAGAGGTGCGTCCGTTGAGCAGTACTTC. This sequence encodes CASSFGTSGRGASVEQYF.

This chain links TRBV28 with TRBJ2-7, with 14 nucleotides matching TRBD2. The trim removed 8 bases at V and 8 bases at J, leaving 11 bases unmatched. This CDR3 spans 15 amino acids. Germline values: CDR1 MDHEN, CDR2 SYDVKM. CDR3 sequence: CASLGGLAGGPKQYF. The CDR3 DNA follows: TGTGCCAGCCTAGGAGGACTAGCGGGAGGACCCAAGCAGTACTTC.

The chain recombines TRBV14 with TRBJ1-1; 7 bases align to TRBD1. The CDR3 consists of 19 residues. Germline trimming cut 2 bases from V and 10 bases from J; bases unmatched to any gene: 25. Per germline, CDR1 SGHDN and CDR2 FVKESK. This chain's CDR3 is CASSQHRPLYRGQTKGAFF. The CDR3 DNA follows: TGTGCCAGCAGCCAACACCGGCCCCTGTACAGGGGTCAAACTAAGGGAGCTTTCTTT.

The CDR3 loop reads CASSPLSITGGGEQYF. CDR3 DNA sequence: TGTGCCAGCTCACCTCTCTCGATCACGGGGGGTGGGGAGCAGTACTTC. The rearrangement joins TRBV18 to TRBJ2-7; 7 nucleotides match TRBD2. This CDR3 is 16 amino acids long. The V and J ends lost 3 bases and 7 bases, in that order; junction bases with no gene match: 15. Germline lookup yields CDR1 KGHSH and CDR2 LQKENI.

This clone showed up just a few times. The rearrangement links TRBV3-1 (or the pseudogene TRBV3-2) to TRBJ2-7, with D maybe TRBD2 (5 bases). The CDR3 contains 15 residues. Germline V lookup: CDR1 LGHDT, CDR2 YNNKEL (reference sequence). V was cut by 0 bases and J by 2 bases, with 11 bases left in between. The CDR3 region is CASSQEGGLTYEQYF. CDR3 coding DNA: TGTGCCAGCAGCCAAGAAGGCGGGTTGACCTACGAGCAGTACTTC.

Notes on this clone: The sample contains more than one DNA sequence encoding this CDR3. The chain has TRBV7-2 and TRBJ2-7; no clear D. The V end lost 1 base, the J end lost 2 bases, and 9 bases lay between the germline ends. The CDR3 extends over 14 amino acids. Germline CDR1 reads SGHTA; CDR2 reads FQGNSA. This CDR3 is CASSLGLETYEQYF. The CDR3 DNA reads TGTGCCAGCAGCTTAGGGCTAGAGACCTACGAGCAGTACTTC.

The CDR3 sequence: CASSLGVILDEQYF. The DNA of the CDR3 is TGCGCCAGCAGCTTAGGGGTGATTTTAGACGAGCAGTACTTC. This chain connects TRBV5-1 to TRBJ2-7; D is perhaps TRBD1 (5 bases). In germline, CDR1 is SGHRS, CDR2 YFSETQ. This CDR3 is built from 14 residues. V dropped 2 bases and J dropped 5 bases, with 14 bases sitting between them.

V usage is TRBV5-1 and J usage is TRBJ2-3, with 7 bases that match TRBD2. The germline CDR1 and CDR2 sequences are SGHRS and YFSETQ. This CDR3 contains 16 residues. The ends lost 4 bases at V and 2 bases at J; junction bases unmatched: 10. CDR3 nucleotides: TGCGCCAGCAGCATCCGACTAGCCATGAACACAGATACGCAGTATTTT. Its protein product is CASSIRLAMNTDTQYF. The full variable domain, in which reference TRBV5-1 and TRBJ2-3 provide the parts outside the CDR3, is KAGVTQTPRYLIKTRGQQVTLSCSPISGHRSVSWYQQTPGQGLQFLFEYFSETQRNKGNFPGRFSGRQFSNSRSEMNVSTLELGDSALYLCASSIRLAMNTDTQYFGPGTRLTVL.

The V and J genes are TRBV2 and TRBJ1-6; the D is unclear. The V end was cut by 8 bases, the J end by 6 bases, with 8 bases between. The germline CDR1 and CDR2 sequences are SNHLY and FYNNEI. This CDR3 comprises 12 residues. The CDR3 DNA reads TGTGCCAGCGGCGGATCTAATTCACCCCTCCACTTT. Protein: CASGGSNSPLHF.

In its sample, this clone was seen many times. This rearrangement joins TRBV19 to TRBJ1-2; D not resolved. The CDR3 has 15 amino acids. V lost 2 bases and J lost 4, with 14 bases in between. The germline V gene has CDR1 LNHDA and CDR2 SQIVND (reference sequence). Written as DNA, the CDR3 is TGTGCCAGTAGTATACTCGCCGGACTGTCCTATGGCTACACCTTC. It is translated as CASSILAGLSYGYTF.

The chain recombines TRBV15 with TRBJ2-6; tentative D call: TRBD2 (5 bases). Germline values: CDR1 LNHNV, CDR2 YYDKDF (reference sequence). V dropped 3 bases and J dropped 0 bases, with 9 bases sitting between them. This CDR3 has 16 amino acids. In nucleotides, the CDR3 is TGTGCCACCAGCAGCGATGGAGGCTCTGGGGCCAACGTCCTGACTTTC. Protein: CATSSDGGSGANVLTF.

The CDR3 region is CASSGQGSYEQYF. Written as DNA, the CDR3 is TGTGCCAGCTCAGGACAGGGTTCCTACGAGCAGTACTTC. This chain links TRBV18 with TRBJ2-7, with 8 bases fitting TRBD1. The CDR3 spans 13 residues. CDR1 KGHSH and CDR2 LQKENI come from the germline V gene. The trim removed 5 bases at V and 1 base at J, leaving 1 base unmatched.

The genes are TRBV28 and TRBJ1-2, with D perhaps TRBD1 (6 bases). The V end lost 4 bases, the J end lost 3 bases, and 12 bases lay between the germline ends. In germline, CDR1 is MDHEN, CDR2 SYDVKM. The CDR3 contains 14 residues. The DNA of the CDR3 is TGTGCCAGCAGTTCCGGACAGAATTACTATGGCTACACCTTC. It is translated as CASSSGQNYYGYTF.

This chain joins TRBV21-1 and TRBJ1-6. TRBV21-1 is annotated as a pseudogene. This CDR3 comprises 16 residues. The CDR3 spells CASSTREISYNSPLHF. CDR3 coding DNA: TGTGCCAGCAGCACTCGAGAGATCTCCTATAATTCACCCCTCCACTTT.

The chain employs TRBV28 and TRBJ2-7; 7 bases line up with TRBD1. J lost 0 bases, V lost 5 bases, and 7 bases had no gene match. Germline CDR1 is MDHEN and CDR2 is SYDVKM. CDR3 length: 15 amino acids. The CDR3 DNA sequence: TGTGCCAGCAGTCCAGACAGGGAAAGCTCCTACGAGCAGTACTTC. Amino acid sequence: CASSPDRESSYEQYF.

This rearrangement joins TRBV3-1 (or the pseudogene TRBV3-2) to TRBJ2-7; no clear D. The CDR3 covers 13 residues. Germline assignment: CDR1 LGHDT and CDR2 YNNKEL (reference sequence). Trimming left V 1 base short and J 5 bases short, with 9 bases between. The CDR3 region is CASSQGYYNEQYF. The CDR3 DNA follows: TGTGCCAGCAGCCAAGGGTACTATAACGAGCAGTACTTC.